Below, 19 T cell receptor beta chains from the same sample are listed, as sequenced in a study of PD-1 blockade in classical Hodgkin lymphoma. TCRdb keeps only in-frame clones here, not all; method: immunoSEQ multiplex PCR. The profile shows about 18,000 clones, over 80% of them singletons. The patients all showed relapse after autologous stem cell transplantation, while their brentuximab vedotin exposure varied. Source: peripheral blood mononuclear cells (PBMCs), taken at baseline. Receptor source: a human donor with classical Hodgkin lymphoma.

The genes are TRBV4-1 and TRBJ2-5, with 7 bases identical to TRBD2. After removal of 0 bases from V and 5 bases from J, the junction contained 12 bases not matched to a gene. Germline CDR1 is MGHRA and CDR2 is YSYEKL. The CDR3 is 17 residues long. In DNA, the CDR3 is TGCGCCAGCAGCCAAGATGGTCGGGCGGGAGCTACGGAGACCCAGTACTTC. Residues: CASSQDGRAGATETQYF.

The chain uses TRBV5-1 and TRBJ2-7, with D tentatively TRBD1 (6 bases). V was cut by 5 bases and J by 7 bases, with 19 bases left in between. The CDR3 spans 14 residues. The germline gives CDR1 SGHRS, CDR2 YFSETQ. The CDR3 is CASRQGSGYDEQYF. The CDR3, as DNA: TGCGCCAGCAGGCAGGGGAGTGGTTATGATGAGCAGTACTTC.

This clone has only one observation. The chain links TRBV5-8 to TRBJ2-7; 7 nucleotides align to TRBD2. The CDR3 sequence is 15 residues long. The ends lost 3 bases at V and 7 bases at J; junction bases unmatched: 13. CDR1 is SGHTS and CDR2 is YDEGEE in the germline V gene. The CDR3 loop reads CASSSMRAVGGEQYF. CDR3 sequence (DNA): TGTGCCAGCAGCTCTATGAGGGCCGTGGGGGGGGAGCAGTACTTC.

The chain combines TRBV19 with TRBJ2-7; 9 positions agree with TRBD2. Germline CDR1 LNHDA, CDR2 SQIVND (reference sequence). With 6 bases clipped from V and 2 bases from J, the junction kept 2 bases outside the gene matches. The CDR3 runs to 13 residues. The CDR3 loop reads CASSRTSAYEQYF. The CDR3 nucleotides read TGTGCCAGTAGCCGGACTAGCGCCTACGAGCAGTACTTC. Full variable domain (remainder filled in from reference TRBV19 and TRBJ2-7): DGGITQSPKYLFRKEGQNVTLSCEQNLNHDAMYWYRQDPGQGLRLIYYSQIVNDFQKGDIAEGYSVSREKKESFPLTVTSAQKNPTAFYLCASSRTSAYEQYFGPGTRLTVT.

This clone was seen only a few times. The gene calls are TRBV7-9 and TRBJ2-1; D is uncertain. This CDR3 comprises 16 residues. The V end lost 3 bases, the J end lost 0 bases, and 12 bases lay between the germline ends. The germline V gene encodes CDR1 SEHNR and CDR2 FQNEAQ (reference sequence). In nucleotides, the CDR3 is TGTGCCAGCAGCTTGTTAGGTGGCTCCTCCTACAATGAGCAGTTCTTC. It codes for CASSLLGGSSYNEQFF.

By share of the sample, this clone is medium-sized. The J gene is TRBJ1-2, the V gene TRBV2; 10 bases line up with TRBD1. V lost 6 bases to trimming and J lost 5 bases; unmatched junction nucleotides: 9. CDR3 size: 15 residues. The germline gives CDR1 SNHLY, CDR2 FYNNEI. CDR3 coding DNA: TGTGCCAGCAGGGACCCCGGGACAGGGGATTATGGCTACACCTTC. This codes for CASRDPGTGDYGYTF. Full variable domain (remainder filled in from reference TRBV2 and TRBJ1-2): EPEVTQTPSHQVTQMGQEVILRCVPISNHLYFYWYRQILGQKVEFLVSFYNNEISEKSEIFDDQFSVERPDGSNFTLKIRSTKLEDSAMYFCASRDPGTGDYGYTFGSGTRLTVV.

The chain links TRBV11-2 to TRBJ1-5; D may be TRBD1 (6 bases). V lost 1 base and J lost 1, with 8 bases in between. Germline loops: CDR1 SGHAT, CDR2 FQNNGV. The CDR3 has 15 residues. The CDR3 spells CASSLGTASNQPQHF. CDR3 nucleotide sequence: TGTGCCAGCAGCTTAGGGACAGCAAGCAATCAGCCCCAGCATTTT.

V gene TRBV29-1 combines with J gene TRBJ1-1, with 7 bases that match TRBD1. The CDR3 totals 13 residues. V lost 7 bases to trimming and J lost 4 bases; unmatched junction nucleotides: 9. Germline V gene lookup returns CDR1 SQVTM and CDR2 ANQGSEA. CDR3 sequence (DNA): TGCAGCGCCCGCCAGGGGGAGGGCACTGAAGCTTTCTTT. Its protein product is CSARQGEGTEAFF.

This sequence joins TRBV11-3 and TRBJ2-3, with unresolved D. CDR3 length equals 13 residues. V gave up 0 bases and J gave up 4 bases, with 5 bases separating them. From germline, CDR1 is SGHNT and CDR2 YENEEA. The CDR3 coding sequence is TGTGCCAGCAGCTTAGATCGGGCAGATACGCAGTATTTT. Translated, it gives CASSLDRADTQYF.

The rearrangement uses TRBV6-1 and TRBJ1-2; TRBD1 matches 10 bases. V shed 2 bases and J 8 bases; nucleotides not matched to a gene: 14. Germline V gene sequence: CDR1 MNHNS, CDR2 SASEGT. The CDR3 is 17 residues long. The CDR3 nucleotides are TGTGCCAGCAGTGAACAAACTCCCGGGACAGGGGCCAGAGGCTACACCTTC. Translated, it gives CASSEQTPGTGARGYTF.

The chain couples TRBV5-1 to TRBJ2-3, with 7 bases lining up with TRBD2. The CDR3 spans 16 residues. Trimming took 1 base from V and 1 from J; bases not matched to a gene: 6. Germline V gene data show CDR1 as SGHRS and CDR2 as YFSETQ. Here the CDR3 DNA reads TGCGCCAGCAGCTTGCTGAGCGGGGCTCGCACAGATACGCAGTATTTT. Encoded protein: CASSLLSGARTDTQYF.

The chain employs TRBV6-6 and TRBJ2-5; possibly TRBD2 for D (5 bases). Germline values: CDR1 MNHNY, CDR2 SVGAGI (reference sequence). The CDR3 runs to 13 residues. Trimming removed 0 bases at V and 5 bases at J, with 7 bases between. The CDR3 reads CASSYSERETQYF. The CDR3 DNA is TGTGCCAGCAGTTACTCGGAGCGGGAGACCCAGTACTTC.

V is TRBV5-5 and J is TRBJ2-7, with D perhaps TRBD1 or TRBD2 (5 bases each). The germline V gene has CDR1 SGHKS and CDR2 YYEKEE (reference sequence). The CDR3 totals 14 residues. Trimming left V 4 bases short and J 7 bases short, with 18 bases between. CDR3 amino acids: CASSKGTAWGEQYF. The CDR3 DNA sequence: TGTGCCAGCAGCAAGGGGACGGCCTGGGGGGAGCAGTACTTC.

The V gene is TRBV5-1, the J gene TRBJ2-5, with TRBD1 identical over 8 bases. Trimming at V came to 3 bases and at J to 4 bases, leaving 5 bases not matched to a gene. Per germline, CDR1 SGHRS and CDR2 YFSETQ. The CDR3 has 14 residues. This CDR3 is CASSWTGQRETQYF. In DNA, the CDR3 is TGCGCCAGCAGCTGGACAGGGCAAAGAGAGACCCAGTACTTC.

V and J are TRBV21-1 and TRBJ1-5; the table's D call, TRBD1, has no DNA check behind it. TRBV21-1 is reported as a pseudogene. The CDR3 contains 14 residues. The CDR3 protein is CASSHRDRVMPQHF. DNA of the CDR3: TGTGCCAGCAGCCACCGGGACAGGGTTATGCCCCAGCATTTT.

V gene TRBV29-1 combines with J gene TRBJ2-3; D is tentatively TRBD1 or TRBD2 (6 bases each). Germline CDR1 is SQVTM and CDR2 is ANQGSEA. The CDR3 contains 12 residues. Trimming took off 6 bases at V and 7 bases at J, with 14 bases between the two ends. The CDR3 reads CSVTGGLYTQYF. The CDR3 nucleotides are TGCAGCGTGACCGGGGGCTTGTATACGCAGTATTTT.

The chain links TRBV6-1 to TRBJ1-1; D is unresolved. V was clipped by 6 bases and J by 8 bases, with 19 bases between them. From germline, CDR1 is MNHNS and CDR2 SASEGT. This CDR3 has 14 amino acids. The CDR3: CASSYDTIGLEAFF. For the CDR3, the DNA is TGTGCCAGCAGCTACGACACGATTGGGCTCGAAGCTTTCTTT.

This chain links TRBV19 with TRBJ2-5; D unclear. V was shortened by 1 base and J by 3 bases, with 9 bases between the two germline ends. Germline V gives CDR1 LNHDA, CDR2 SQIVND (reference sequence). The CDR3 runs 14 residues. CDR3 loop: CASSIGRGEETQYF. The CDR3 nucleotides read TGTGCCAGTAGTATAGGACGTGGAGAAGAGACCCAGTACTTC.

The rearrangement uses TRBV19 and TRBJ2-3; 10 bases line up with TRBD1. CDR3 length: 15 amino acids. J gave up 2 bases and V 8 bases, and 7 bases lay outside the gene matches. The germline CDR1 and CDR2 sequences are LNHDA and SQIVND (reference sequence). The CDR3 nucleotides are TGTGCCAGTGGGAGGGGACAGGGGTTCACAGATACGCAGTATTTT. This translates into CASGRGQGFTDTQYF.